A single TCR beta chain is shown here with its context. The record originates from a study of blood T cell repertoires in COVID-19. Study background: The cDNA or gDNA used as material had been derived from T cells, B-cell-depleted T cells, or PBMCs.

In the authors' workflow: Estimates of nucleated cell counts were drawn from the amplification of reference gene primers. TCRdb keeps only in-frame clones here, not all; method: immunoSEQ multiplex PCR. D and trimming come from the DNA, and the V and J calls and clone size come from that table. The sample comprises approximately 150,000 clones, approximately 85% of which are singletons, and roughly 2.7% rests with the top ten. Patients from Seattle were sampled longitudinally, starting during active infection. Germline-derived CDR1 and CDR2 are KGHSH and LQKENI. V was pared by 6 bases and J by 5 bases, with 17 bases between. CDR3 length: 16 amino acids.

This TCR derives from a woman of 80 years or more with COVID-19, enrolled during active disease. The material sequenced was peripheral blood. This chain connects TRBV18 to TRBJ1-6; no reliable D call. CDR3 nucleotides: TGTGCCAGCTCTCCTACGCGGCAGTCAGATAATTCACCCCTCCACTTT. Amino acids: CASSPTRQSDNSPLHF.